This is a list of T cell receptor beta chains from one sample in a study of shared clonotypes between healthy human individuals. Sequenced by immunoSEQ multiplex PCR; TCRdb stores in-frame clones only, minus some. The data show hundreds of thousands of clones, more than 85% seen once. Sequences were obtained from naive CD8+ T cells sorted from blood. These receptors came from a man aged 25 to 45 in good health. The conserved cysteine and the conserved F or W are not part of the CDR3 here. A D gene is named only where the DNA matches it firmly.

j_call v_call d_call cdr3_aa
TRBJ1-5 TRBV28 TRBD1 ASSGTGYSNQPQH
TRBJ1-1 TRBV9 . ASSAGGYTEAF
TRBJ2-1 TRBV14 . ASSPQLAARLDEQF
TRBJ1-3 TRBV28 . ASTNGWSGEYSGNTIY
TRBJ2-3 TRBV10-2 . ASLLRMGVMSTDTQY
TRBJ2-1 TRBV11-2 . ASSAYSWSYNEQF
TRBJ2-1 TRBV21-1 . ASSKTRRQTGEQF
TRBJ2-5 TRBV14 . ASSQVPGTPQETQY
TRBJ2-2 TRBV28 . ASSEREVLF
TRBJ2-7 TRBV10-2 TRBD1 ASSGTGSYEQY
TRBJ1-2 TRBV7-9 TRBD1 ASSLARDRGHGYT
TRBJ2-7 TRBV6-5 . ASRLGTPGYEQY
TRBJ1-1 TRBV6-1 . ASSITEAF
TRBJ2-3 TRBV4-1 . ASSQPGVADTQY
TRBJ2-2 TRBV19 TRBD1 ASSTGTGHTGELF
TRBJ1-5 TRBV29-1 . SVVEEYSNQPQH
TRBJ2-7 TRBV5-1 TRBD1 ASSLEGQGRYEQY
TRBJ1-4 TRBV27 . ASSLLPPTGNEKLF
TRBJ2-2 TRBV27 TRBD1 ASSAMGQGVTGELF
TRBJ1-1 TRBV28 . ASIPALNSVTKAF
TRBJ2-5 TRBV7-6 TRBD2 ASSQTSVSWETQY
TRBJ2-5 TRBV29-1 . SVDQVNVGETQY
TRBJ2-1 TRBV5-1 TRBD2 ASSPSGSMWWNEQF
TRBJ2-5 TRBV27 . ASSSHGGLAAETQY
TRBJ2-1 TRBV29-1 TRBD2 SVDSSSASGSNEQF
TRBJ2-7 TRBV6-4 . ASSDEGLAYEQY
TRBJ2-5 TRBV7-9 . ASESTTGRGIQETQY
TRBJ2-7 TRBV6-5 TRBD2 ASTKREGLSEQY
TRBJ2-7 TRBV5-4 TRBD1 ASSWGTGGSEQY
TRBJ2-7 TRBV10-1 TRBD2 ASSLGLAGDIYEQY
TRBJ2-3 TRBV5-6 . ASSPRGGATDTQY
TRBJ2-7 TRBV29-1 . SVETGAYEQY
TRBJ2-2 TRBV29-1 . SAEGTPTTNTGELF
TRBJ1-1 TRBV13 . ASSSLTEAF
TRBJ2-1 TRBV5-1 . ASSNYLNEQF
TRBJ1-2 TRBV27 TRBD1 ASSSGTGNGYT
TRBJ2-5 TRBV7-9 . ASSSADRYETQY
TRBJ2-7 TRBV27 TRBD2 ASWGGYEQY
TRBJ2-7 TRBV6-5 TRBD2 ASGIAGAYEQY
TRBJ2-5 TRBV29-1 TRBD2 SVEWSASGSATAQETQY
TRBJ2-6 TRBV2 . ASSVVGSGANVLT
TRBJ1-1 TRBV19 . ASTMGGMNTEAF
TRBJ2-7 TRBV21-1 . ASRKTGLGEQY
TRBJ2-3 TRBV5-6 . ASSLGGGARDTQY
TRBJ2-1 TRBV7-9 . ASSARTLSFYNEQF
TRBJ1-1 TRBV7-9 . ASSLATKGLEAF
TRBJ1-4 TRBV7-6 TRBD1 ASSPSPGQLGEKLF
TRBJ2-7 TRBV28 . ASSLEWAGEQY
TRBJ2-7 TRBV11-2 . ASSLRRGPSPYEQY
TRBJ2-7 TRBV5-1 TRBD2 AIVTSGRYYEQY
TRBJ2-2 TRBV5-5 . ASSFSKASNTGELF
TRBJ1-5 TRBV7-9 . ASSSGWATDQPQH